The sequence of this T cell receptor (beta chain) was determined in a study of tumor-infiltrating lymphocytes in localized non-small cell lung cancer. Study-wide background: The cohort mixed smokers and never-smokers, several histologies, and some post-neoadjuvant-chemotherapy samples.

Trimming stripped 3 bases from V and 2 bases from J, with 11 bases between. The CDR3 is made up of 13 amino acids. The V gene's germline CDR1 is GTSNPN and CDR2 SVGIG (reference sequence). Remarks on this clone: What it binds is unknown.

Produced via immunoSEQ multiplex PCR; TCRdb's table is partial and in-frame only. The sample shows around 13,000 clones, approximately 85% of them seen only once. Study results and limitations: Different pieces of the same tissue were used for each assay. TCRbeta sequencing showed higher T cell infiltration in tumors than uninvolved lung. Immunotypes IM1 and IM2 had similar TCR-derived T-cell fractions.

V gene TRBV30 combines with J gene TRBJ2-7, with D perhaps matching TRBD1 (5 bases). The sample comprised uninvolved lung tissue not adjacent to the tumor. The TCR was taken from a human donor with non-small cell lung cancer. The CDR3: CAWRGAGTYEQYF. The CDR3 DNA reads TGTGCCTGGAGAGGCGCAGGGACCTACGAGCAGTACTTC.